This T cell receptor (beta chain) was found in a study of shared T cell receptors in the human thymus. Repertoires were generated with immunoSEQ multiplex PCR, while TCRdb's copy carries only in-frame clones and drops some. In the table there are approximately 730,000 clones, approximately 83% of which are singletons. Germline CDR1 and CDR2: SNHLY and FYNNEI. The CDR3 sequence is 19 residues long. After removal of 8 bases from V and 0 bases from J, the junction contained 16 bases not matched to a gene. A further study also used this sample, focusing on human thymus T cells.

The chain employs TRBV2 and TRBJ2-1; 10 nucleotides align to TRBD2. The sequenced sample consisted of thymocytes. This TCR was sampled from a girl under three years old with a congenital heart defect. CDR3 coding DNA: TGTGCCAGCGTGGGGACTAGCGAGGACACCACAAGCTCCTACAATGAGCAGTTCTTC. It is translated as CASVGTSEDTTSSYNEQFF.